These T cell receptor beta chains were read from a single sample in a study of blood T cell repertoires in COVID-19. Data came from immunoSEQ multiplex PCR; TCRdb stores just in-frame clones and leaves some out. This table has about 55,000 clones, about 82% appearing once. The sample comprised peripheral blood. These TCRs come from a human donor in a cohort sampled during active COVID-19. Each CDR3 is given with its conserved first and last residue. A row's size may be missing; if present it is once, few, many or a size class.

TRBJ2-2	-	TRBV11-3	CASSPPDRDAGELFF
TRBJ2-1	-	TRBV28	CASRIGGESYNEQFF
TRBJ1-1	-	TRBV30	CAWTKISTEAFF
TRBJ2-1	-	TRBV27	CASSQGTSGSYNEQFF
TRBJ2-7	-	TRBV14	CASSLLGLFYEQYF
TRBJ2-7	few	TRBV28	CASSFPPGQREGEQYF
TRBJ1-2	once	TRBV12-3/TRBV12-4	CASSLTNYGYTF
TRBJ2-1	once	TRBV4-1	CASSQGGAWEAGIWQFF
TRBJ2-1	-	TRBV20-1	CSKGLHNEQFF
TRBJ1-4	-	TRBV7-8	CASSSEQGGLKKLFF
TRBJ2-3	-	TRBV6-4	CASRESGFGTDTQYF
TRBJ2-7	-	TRBV11-2	CASSLGSTSGYEQYF
TRBJ2-1	-	TRBV10-1	CASSDGGGYNEQFF
TRBJ1-1	-	TRBV27	CASSLRQGAGTEAFF
TRBJ2-3	-	TRBV19	CATRDRRTDTQYF
TRBJ2-7	-	TRBV7-2	CASSLIMYEQYF
TRBJ1-1	few	TRBV18	CASSPPGQEEAFF
TRBJ1-1	-	TRBV20-1	CSGGGTEAFF
TRBJ2-5	-	TRBV3-1/TRBV3-2	CASSPRQQETQYF
TRBJ2-3	-	TRBV15	CATSRARRGSGDTQYF
TRBJ1-2	once	TRBV5-1	CASSSGTGGGYGYTF
TRBJ1-2	-	TRBV19	CASRGLGRTNYGYTF
TRBJ1-5	-	TRBV25-1	CARTGGGQPQHF
TRBJ2-7	-	TRBV30	CAWSVPIHYEQYF
TRBJ1-2	once	TRBV3-1/TRBV3-2	CASSPRVGAYGYTF
TRBJ2-1	once	TRBV6-2/TRBV6-3	CASSKLSGSYNEQFF
TRBJ1-1	-	TRBV19	CASSYRVNTEAFF
TRBJ1-1	-	TRBV5-1	CASSLEGSDTEAFF
TRBJ2-7	-	TRBV7-2	CASSLRLAVYEQYF
TRBJ1-3	-	TRBV5-5	CASSLADTIYF
TRBJ2-3	-	TRBV19	CASSIIQGGGTDTQYF
TRBJ1-5	-	TRBV29-1	CSVVGQGQNQPQHF
TRBJ2-1	-	TRBV7-6	CASSSVQIAGRGEQFF
TRBJ2-6	once	TRBV3-1/TRBV3-2	CASSQDTRANGANVLTF
TRBJ2-5	-	TRBV5-1	CASSLEGLAGVGETQYF
TRBJ2-2	-	TRBV28	CASSPHPGGAGNTGELFF
TRBJ1-5	-	TRBV20-1	CSASTLALSNQPQHF
TRBJ2-7	-	TRBV21-1	CASSKGLAGSYEQYF
TRBJ2-5	-	TRBV14	CASSQDPPGLAGLEGKTQYF